The 26 T cell receptor beta chains given below trace back to one sample, sequenced in a study of cytomegalovirus exposure and HLA in healthy donors. 13 Jbeta primers and 60 Vbeta primers were used for the PCR. TCRdb keeps only in-frame clones here, not all; method: immunoSEQ multiplex PCR. The sample consists of under 150,000 clones, around 81% of them appearing once. Sample: PBMCs. The receptors derive from a man aged 18-30 years in good health and CMV-seronegative.

The chain combines TRBV7-9 with TRBJ2-2, with D perhaps TRBD1 (6 bases). V shed 1 base and J shed 1 base, with 10 bases lying between them. This CDR3 is 16 amino acids long. CDR1 SEHNR and CDR2 FQNEAQ come from the germline V gene (reference sequence). CDR3 protein: CASSLVGQLNTGELFF. CDR3 sequence (DNA): TGTGCCAGCAGCTTAGTCGGACAGTTGAACACCGGGGAGCTGTTTTTT.

The chain couples TRBV30 to TRBJ1-6, with 8 bases matching TRBD1. V shed 2 bases and J 7 bases; nucleotides not matched to a gene: 7. This CDR3 region has 15 residues. Germline CDR1 is GTSNPN and CDR2 is SVGIG (reference sequence). The CDR3: CAWSFITGGNSPLHF. The CDR3 DNA sequence: TGTGCCTGGAGTTTTATTACAGGGGGGAATTCACCCCTCCACTTT.

The chain combines TRBV5-1 with TRBJ1-1; a weak D match, TRBD1 (5 bases). The CDR3 spans 13 residues. Germline CDR1 and CDR2: SGHRS and YFSETQ. The V end lost 5 bases, the J end lost 2 bases, and 10 bases lay between the germline ends. The CDR3: CASRGQHNTEAFF. The CDR3 region has the DNA TGCGCCAGCAGGGGGCAGCATAACACTGAAGCTTTCTTT.

The rearrangement joins TRBV5-4 to TRBJ2-2, with D perhaps matching TRBD2 (6 bases). This CDR3 is 15 amino acids long. V dropped 4 bases and J dropped 4 bases, with 14 bases sitting between them. Per germline, CDR1 SGHNT and CDR2 YYREEE (reference sequence). The CDR3 DNA is TGTGCCAGCAGCCCGACTAGTCTGTCCACCGGGGAGCTGTTTTTT. This codes for CASSPTSLSTGELFF.

This rearrangement joins TRBV25-1 to TRBJ1-1; the D is unclear. The germline CDR1 and CDR2 sequences are MGHDK and SYGVNS. The V and J ends lost 3 bases and 6 bases respectively, with 8 bases between them. There are 12 residues in the CDR3. The CDR3 coding sequence is TGTGCCAGCAGTGATGTAGTTTCTGAAGCTTTCTTT. Translation: CASSDVVSEAFF.

This chain uses TRBV5-1 with TRBJ2-2, with 10 bases fitting TRBD1. This CDR3 is 17 amino acids long. Germline V gene sequence: CDR1 SGHRS, CDR2 YFSETQ. V lost 4 bases, J lost 4 bases, and 10 bases stayed unmatched. CDR3 sequence reads: CASSGSTGGFRTGELFF. CDR3 DNA sequence: TGCGCCAGCAGCGGATCGACAGGGGGCTTTCGCACCGGGGAGCTGTTTTTT.

This clone is medium-sized in the sample. V and J are TRBV6-1 and TRBJ2-5; 12 positions match TRBD2. V was clipped by 2 bases and J by 2 bases; unmatched bases: 0. The CDR3 covers 15 residues. Per germline, CDR1 MNHNS and CDR2 SASEGT. DNA for the CDR3: TGTGCCAGCAGTGAACTAGCGGGGGGGCAAGAGACCCAGTACTTC. Protein sequence: CASSELAGGQETQYF.

The chain combines TRBV30 with TRBJ1-2, with 8 bases identical to TRBD1. This CDR3 region has 13 residues. From germline, CDR1 is GTSNPN and CDR2 SVGIG (reference sequence). V was pared by 4 bases and J by 7 bases, with 8 bases of the junction left unmatched. CDR3: CAWTTGQGGGYTF. The CDR3 nucleotides read TGTGCCTGGACTACCGGACAGGGAGGTGGCTACACCTTC. Looking up the rest from reference TRBV30 and TRBJ1-2 gives the full variable domain: SQTIHQWPATLVQPVGSPLSLECTVEGTSNPNLYWYRQAAGRGLQLLFYSVGIGQISSEVPQNLSASRPQDRQFILSSKKLLLSDSGFYLCAWTTGQGGGYTFGSGTRLTVV.

The V gene is TRBV7-9, the J gene TRBJ2-3; TRBD2 matches 14 bases. Trimming removed 5 bases from V and 6 bases from J; junction bases left unmatched: 4. Germline loops: CDR1 SEHNR, CDR2 FQNEAQ (reference sequence). CDR3 size: 15 residues. The CDR3 here is CASSMTSGGADTQYF. The CDR3 DNA reads TGTGCCAGCAGCATGACTAGCGGGGGGGCCGATACGCAGTATTTT.

In DNA, the CDR3 is TGTGCCAGCACCCAAGGGGGGGTGAGGAATGAGCAGTTCTTC. Its protein product is CASTQGGVRNEQFF. The genes are TRBV7-2 and TRBJ2-1, with D perhaps matching TRBD2 (7 bases). Germline V gene sequence: CDR1 SGHTA, CDR2 FQGNSA. The CDR3 length is 14 residues. The V and J ends lost 7 bases and 7 bases respectively, with 17 bases between them.

Here the CDR3 DNA reads TGTGCCAGCAGCCCAGTGAGAGCGGGGGGGCCGATTCAAGAGACCCAGTACTTC. Protein sequence: CASSPVRAGGPIQETQYF. The chain recombines TRBV5-4 with TRBJ2-5; 10 bases match TRBD2. The CDR3 is 18 amino acids. V shed 4 bases, J shed 2 bases, and the junction held 14 bases outside the gene matches. Germline V gives CDR1 SGHNT, CDR2 YYREEE (reference sequence).

The chain employs TRBV15 and TRBJ1-2, with unresolved D. The V end lost 4 bases, the J end lost 2 bases, and 8 bases lay between the germline ends. Germline V gene sequence: CDR1 LNHNV, CDR2 YYDKDF (reference sequence). This CDR3 contains 13 residues. This chain's CDR3 is CATSNGMNYGYTF. CDR3 in DNA: TGTGCCACCAGCAACGGGATGAACTATGGCTACACCTTC. The whole variable domain, remainder taken from reference TRBV15 and TRBJ1-2, is DAMVIQNPRYQVTQFGKPVTLSCSQTLNHNVMYWYQQKSSQAPKLLFHYYDKDFNNEADTPDNFQSRRPNTSFCFLDIRSPGLGDTAMYLCATSNGMNYGYTFGSGTRLTVV.

The chain is built from TRBV19 and TRBJ2-7; 13 bases are a match to TRBD2. Germline trimming cut 3 bases from V and 2 bases from J; bases unmatched to any gene: 4. The CDR3 runs 16 residues. The germline V gene encodes CDR1 LNHDA and CDR2 SQIVND (reference sequence). CDR3 amino acids: CASSIAGTSGAYEQYF. In DNA, the CDR3 is TGTGCCAGTAGTATCGCCGGGACTAGCGGGGCCTACGAGCAGTACTTC.

J is TRBJ2-7 and V is TRBV6-1, with 8 nucleotides matching TRBD1. Germline V CDR1 and CDR2: MNHNS, SASEGT. There are 13 residues in the CDR3. The junction had 7 bases not matched to a gene; V was cut back by 7 bases and J by 5 bases. This CDR3 is CASTWTGSDEQYF. CDR3 bases: TGTGCCAGCACCTGGACAGGGTCAGACGAGCAGTACTTC.

Concerning this clone: The DNA is left out, because the CDR3 cannot be placed on it with certainty; the CDR3 is given as TCRdb lists it. V and J are TRBV30 and TRBJ1-2; the table calls TRBD1, which could not be checked here. The CDR3 length is 10 residues, termini included. Germline CDR1 GTSNPN, CDR2 SVGIG (reference sequence). The CDR3 is CAWGEGTWAF.

The rearrangement joins TRBV5-6 to TRBJ1-3; tentatively, D is TRBD1 (5 bases). Trimming removed 7 bases at V and 0 bases at J, with 23 bases between. Looked up from germline, CDR1 is SGHDT and CDR2 is YYEEEE. This CDR3 region has 18 residues. As DNA, the CDR3 is TGTGCCAGCGGACGCCCGGGACTTGCGGGGACCTCTGGAAACACCATATATTTT. This translates into CASGRPGLAGTSGNTIYF.

This clone was counted a single time. The CDR3 nucleotides read TGTGCCAGCAGCCCCCTTCACAGGGAGAAAGGGACTAATGAAAAACTGTTTTTT. Translation gives CASSPLHREKGTNEKLFF. This chain joins TRBV11-2 and TRBJ1-4; TRBD1 is a possible D gene (6 bases). Germline-derived CDR1 and CDR2 are SGHAT and FQNNGV. The CDR3 is made up of 18 amino acids. Trimming pared 5 bases from V and 2 bases from J, leaving 21 bases between.

This chain links TRBV30 with TRBJ1-4, with D possibly matching TRBD1 (5 bases). The germline V gene encodes CDR1 GTSNPN and CDR2 SVGIG (reference sequence). The V end was cut by 3 bases, the J end by 8 bases, with 16 bases between. The CDR3 covers 14 residues. CDR3 in DNA: TGTGCCTGGAGGGTCGGATCAGGGTCCGAAAAACTGTTTTTT. Translating it yields CAWRVGSGSEKLFF.

This chain connects TRBV27 to TRBJ2-7; D is possibly TRBD1 (6 bases). The ends were cut back, 5 bases at V and 3 bases at J, with 14 bases in the middle. This CDR3 comprises 14 residues. Germline V gives CDR1 MNHEY, CDR2 SMNVEV (reference sequence). The CDR3 protein is CASSHKDRDYEQYF. Here the CDR3 DNA reads TGTGCCAGCAGTCACAAGGACAGAGACTACGAGCAGTACTTC.

This clone was seen only a few times. The chain carries TRBV6-5 and TRBJ1-1; 10 bases are a match to TRBD1. The CDR3 extends over 15 amino acids. Germline V gives CDR1 MNHEY, CDR2 SVGAGI. The J segment lost 8 bases and the V segment lost 2 bases, leaving 8 bases of the junction unmatched. CDR3 DNA: TGTGCCAGCAGTTACCTACTCCGGGACAGGGGAGAAGCTTTCTTT. This sequence encodes CASSYLLRDRGEAFF.

The V and J genes are TRBV28 and TRBJ2-4; the D gene is possibly TRBD2 (6 bases). Trimming removed 4 bases at V and 0 bases at J, with 7 bases between. Per germline, CDR1 MDHEN and CDR2 SYDVKM. The CDR3 has 14 residues. The CDR3 is CASSSGLAKNIQYF. The CDR3 bases are TGTGCCAGCAGTTCGGGACTAGCCAAAAACATTCAGTACTTC.

This CDR3 reads CASSPRSRAGARTDTQYF. CDR3 DNA: TGCGCCAGCAGCCCAAGGTCGCGAGCGGGGGCCCGCACAGATACGCAGTATTTT. This chain links TRBV5-1 with TRBJ2-3, with 8 bases fitting TRBD2. This CDR3 region has 18 residues. Germline values: CDR1 SGHRS, CDR2 YFSETQ. After removal of 4 bases from V and 1 base from J, the junction contained 14 bases not matched to a gene.

V is TRBV6-1 and J is TRBJ2-1, with D maybe TRBD1 (6 bases). The germline V gene has CDR1 MNHNS and CDR2 SASEGT. The V and J ends lost 4 bases and 0 bases respectively, with 16 bases between them. CDR3 size: 17 residues. In nucleotides, the CDR3 is TGTGCCAGCAGTGCATACAGTCGACAGGCCTCCTACAATGAGCAGTTCTTC. The encoded protein is CASSAYSRQASYNEQFF.

For the CDR3, the DNA is TGTGCCAGCGTAACCTACCCGCGGGGCGGTGAGCAGTTCTTC. Encoded protein: CASVTYPRGGEQFF. The chain joins TRBV18 to TRBJ2-1, with TRBD2 as a possible D gene (6 bases). V was trimmed by 8 bases and J by 9 bases, leaving 20 bases between them. Germline CDR1 and CDR2: KGHSH and LQKENI. This CDR3 has 14 amino acids.

Points on this clone: At one boundary the junction diverges from the germline segment, which might be a read error. The chain carries TRBV7-9 and TRBJ2-2; D gene unclear. Germline lookup yields CDR1 SEHNR and CDR2 FQNEAQ (reference sequence). The CDR3 loop spans 12 amino acids. The CDR3 protein is CSSSPPSGELFF. CDR3 DNA sequence: TGTTCCAGCAGCCCCCCGTCCGGGGAGCTGTTTTTT.

This clone was seen a few times. The CDR3: CASSERVTGVTYEQYF. CDR3 DNA sequence: TGTGCCAGCAGTGAAAGAGTGACAGGGGTAACCTACGAGCAGTACTTC. The rearrangement links TRBV6-1 to TRBJ2-7; TRBD1 matches at 8 bases. The germline CDR1 and CDR2 sequences are MNHNS and SASEGT. V shed 2 bases, J shed 2 bases, and the junction held 8 bases outside the gene matches. This CDR3 spans 16 amino acids.